This T cell receptor (beta chain) was found in a study of T cell repertoires in cytomegalovirus infection. Study overall: Indications came from public TCR beta signatures; they pointed to CMV infection and to a matching HLA type.

General study results and limits: Summed public TCR beta family frequency identified CMV carriers bearing the relevant HLA.

The CDR3 contains 13 residues. In germline, CDR1 is SGHTA, CDR2 FQGNSA. Trimming left V 5 bases short and J 10 bases short, with 15 bases between. About this clonotype itself: Its antigen is unidentified. A read error may explain this, as a much larger clone is one base away.

Via MiXCR, TCRdb re-called the reads, giving one row per CDR3 protein. The sample shows some 400,000 distinct CDR3 sequences, roughly 31% of them seen only once. This sequence was found in a human donor in good health (CMV status not recorded). Some clones in this sample may be carry-over from other donors' samples. The sample taken for sequencing was PBMCs. The V and J genes are TRBV7-2 and TRBJ1-5, with D uncertain. The CDR3 loop reads CASSVDWSGPQHF. The CDR3, as DNA: TGTGCCAGCAGCGTAGATTGGTCAGGTCCCCAGCATTTT.